These 8 T cell receptor beta chains originate from one sample sequenced in a study of T cells in women clearing cervical HPV infection. Libraries were prepared by immunoSEQ multiplex PCR; TCRdb keeps only in-frame clonotypes and omits some of them. The repertoire table contains about 31,000 clones. The sample was blood buffy coat. The origin of the receptors is a woman between 18 and 75 years old with a cervical HPV16 infection that either progressed to CIN3+ or cleared (not recorded which).

Notes on this clone: The read is 3 residues too short to cover the CDR3 end, so that end is filled in from the germline J gene. This chain connects TRBV2 to TRBJ2-3, with 7 nucleotides matching TRBD2. The CDR3 consists of 13 residues. Germline CDR1 and CDR2: SNHLY and FYNNEI. The covered CDR3 bases are TGTGCCAGCAGTTCTAGCGGCCAAGAGACG. Translated, it gives CASSSSGQET. The full CDR3 protein is CASSSSGQETQYF.

Remarks on this clone: The sequence runs out 3 residues before the end of the CDR3; the remainder is reconstructed from the germline J gene. V and J are TRBV20-1 and TRBJ2-7; no clear D. Germline CDR1 DFQATT, CDR2 SNEGSKA (reference sequence). CDR3 length equals 11 residues. Deletions cut 6 bases from V and 2 bases from J, with 8 bases between. CDR3 in amino acids: CSAQYTYEQYF. The sequenced part of the CDR3 DNA is TGCAGTGCCCAGTACACCTACGAG.

Remarks on this clone: The CDR3 end is not reached by the read, which stops 3 residues before it; the germline J gene fills it in. V is TRBV5-4 and J is TRBJ2-1, with D tentatively TRBD2 (5 bases). Germline CDR1 SGHNT, CDR2 YYREEE (reference sequence). Trimming cost V 3 bases and J 0 bases, with 13 bases left between them. The CDR3 has 16 amino acids. CDR3 DNA (partial): TGTGCCAGCAGCTCCGAAACTAGGCCCTCCTACAATGAG. Translated, it gives CASSSETRPSYNE. The whole CDR3 protein reads CASSSETRPSYNEQFF.

Comments on this clone: The sequenced fragment ends 3 residues before the CDR3 boundary, so the rest is inferred from the germline J gene. The rearrangement joins TRBV2 to TRBJ2-3; 8 bases are shared with TRBD2. The CDR3 covers 13 residues. The germline V gene encodes CDR1 SNHLY and CDR2 FYNNEI. V trimming: 6 bases; J trimming: 6 bases; junction bases outside the gene matches: 5. The sequenced CDR3 bases are TGTGCCAGCAGCTTAGCGGGAACCGATACG. Translating it yields CASSLAGTDT. The entire CDR3 protein reads CASSLAGTDTQYF.

With regard to this clone: Read coverage stops 3 residues before the CDR3 terminus; the germline J gene supplies the remainder. The chain uses TRBV5-4 and TRBJ1-1, with TRBD1 as a possible D gene (6 bases). V lost 6 bases to trimming and J lost 0 bases, with 12 bases between them. Germline V gene lookup returns CDR1 SGHNT and CDR2 YYREEE (reference sequence). The length of the CDR3 is 14 residues. The sequenced part of the CDR3 DNA is TGTGCCAGCATCCCAGGGGACATGAACACTGAA. Protein: CASIPGDMNTE. The full CDR3 protein reads CASIPGDMNTEAFF. The full variable domain, completed using reference TRBV5-4 and TRBJ1-1, is ETGVTQSPTHLIKTRGQQVTLRCSSQSGHNTVSWYQQALGQGPQFIFQYYREEENGRGNFPPRFSGLQFPNYSSELNVNALELDDSALYLCASIPGDMNTEAFFGQGTRLTVV.

About this clone: The missing CDR3 end, 3 residues past where the read stops, is filled in from the germline J gene. Other nucleotide sequences from this sample produce the same CDR3. The chain combines TRBV18 with TRBJ1-3; weak D call: TRBD1 (5 bases). V lost 3 bases to trimming and J lost 3 bases, with 12 bases between them. The CDR3 has 15 amino acids. Looked up from germline, CDR1 is KGHSH and CDR2 is LQKENI. Incomplete CDR3 DNA: TGTGCCAGCTCACCGCAGGGTGCTCTTGGAAACACC. It specifies CASSPQGALGNT. The full-length CDR3 reads as CASSPQGALGNTIYF.

Concerning this clone itself: Sequencing ends 3 residues short of the CDR3 end; the germline J gene provides the rest. V is TRBV10-1 and J is TRBJ1-1, with D tentatively TRBD1 (6 bases). Germline values: CDR1 WNHNN, CDR2 SYGVQD (reference sequence). With 3 bases removed from V and 7 bases from J, the gap between germline ends came to 9 bases. There are 12 residues in the CDR3. The chain's CDR3 is CASSEGTSEAFF. Partial CDR3 DNA: TGCGCCAGCAGTGAAGGGACAAGTGAA.

With regard to this clone: The DNA ends 3 residues before the CDR3 does, and the rest of the CDR3 is filled in from the germline J gene. This chain uses TRBV20-1 with TRBJ2-7; 11 bases are shared with TRBD2. Trimming cost V 8 bases and J 0 bases; bases outside gene matches: 6. This CDR3 spans 14 amino acids. Germline V gene data show CDR1 as DFQATT and CDR2 as SNEGSKA (reference sequence). CDR3 amino acids: CSKSSGGSSYEQYF. The covered CDR3 bases are TGCAGTAAATCTAGCGGGGGGAGCTCCTACGAG.